The 5 T cell receptor beta chains below come from one sample, sequenced in a study of blood T cell repertoires in COVID-19. This table comes from immunoSEQ multiplex PCR, and its TCRdb copy is limited to in-frame clones, with some not included. The data contain approximately 250,000 clones, roughly 85% of them singletons. The sample comprised PBMCs or T cells enriched from blood (not recorded which). Every receptor here comes from a woman in her 50s with acute COVID-19.

This sequence joins TRBV9 and TRBJ1-4; a possible D gene is TRBD1 (6 bases). The CDR3 loop spans 15 amino acids. Per the germline V gene, CDR1 is SGDLS and CDR2 is YYNGEE. V shed 3 bases and J shed 5 bases, with 14 bases lying between them. CDR3 amino acids: CASSDQQGINEKLFF. The DNA of the CDR3 is TGTGCCAGCAGCGACCAACAGGGCATAAATGAAAAACTGTTTTTT.

The chain recombines TRBV7-2 with TRBJ1-2, with 8 positions matching TRBD1. Germline-derived CDR1 and CDR2 are SGHTA and FQGNSA. CDR3 length: 18 residues. The junction had 18 bases not matched to a gene; V was cut back by 1 base and J by 8 bases. This chain's CDR3 is CASSLEGSRGRQFKGYTF. The CDR3, as DNA: TGTGCCAGCAGCTTAGAAGGGTCCAGGGGGCGCCAGTTTAAGGGCTACACCTTC.

This clone occurred once. The chain carries TRBV7-2 and TRBJ1-4; D uncertain. V was cut by 5 bases and J by 8 bases, with 18 bases left in between. Germline CDR1 and CDR2: SGHTA and FQGNSA. CDR3 length: 15 amino acids. CDR3 in amino acids: CASSPELGREEKLFF. The CDR3 coding sequence is TGTGCCAGCAGCCCCGAGTTGGGGAGAGAAGAAAAACTGTTTTTT.

J is TRBJ2-5 and V is TRBV7-9; TRBD2 is a possible D gene (7 bases). The CDR3 spans 12 residues. V was cut by 2 bases and J by 14 bases, with 15 bases left in between. Germline values: CDR1 SEHNR, CDR2 FQNEAQ (reference sequence). The CDR3 loop is CASSLHSGGAYF. CDR3 DNA sequence: TGTGCCAGCAGCTTACACTCGGGGGGCGCTTACTTC.

The J gene is TRBJ2-2, the V gene TRBV7-6, with TRBD1 matching 7 bases. Trimming at V came to 5 bases and at J to 7 bases, leaving 7 bases not matched to a gene. Germline V gives CDR1 SGHVS, CDR2 FNYEAQ. This CDR3 contains 14 residues. The CDR3 DNA is TGTGCCAGCAGCAGAGACAGGGTCAGCGGGGAGCTGTTTTTT. Translated: CASSRDRVSGELFF.